These 14 T cell receptor beta chains were sequenced from one sample in a study of T-cell memory formation after mild COVID-19. MiXCR was run by TCRdb on the 5' RACE reads, yielding one entry per CDR3 protein. The sample contains 150,000 to 200,000 distinct CDR3 sequences, around 10% of which appear only once. The sample was PBMCs or a T cell subset sorted from them (not recorded which). The receptors were sampled from a man younger than 35 who had mild COVID-19 (a few samples of this study predate the infection). Cell type and time point are not known.

This clonotype appeared a few times. This chain connects TRBV12-3 or TRBV12-4 to TRBJ2-2; no definite D call. This CDR3 has 14 residues. Deletions cut 5 bases from V and 6 bases from J, with 13 bases between. The CDR3 region has the DNA TGTGCCAGCAGTCCCTCATCAGGACCCGGGGAGCTGTTTTTT. Translation gives CASSPSSGPGELFF.

V and J are TRBV7-2 and TRBJ1-5; D remains ambiguous. The germline gives CDR1 SGHTA, CDR2 FQGNSA. The CDR3 totals 13 residues. V dropped 6 bases and J dropped 8 bases, with 14 bases sitting between them. CDR3 in DNA: TGTGCCAGCAGATTCACGGACCTCGAGCCCCAGCATTTT. Encoded protein: CASRFTDLEPQHF.

This clonotype was seen a handful of times. The chain uses TRBV5-6 and TRBJ2-7; D may be TRBD1 (7 bases). In germline, CDR1 is SGHDT, CDR2 YYEEEE. The V gene lost 5 bases and the J gene lost 1 base, with 13 bases spanning the gap. The CDR3 is 14 amino acids. CDR3 DNA: TGTGCCAGCAGAAGGCGGGGACAGTCCTACGAGCAGTACTTC. This encodes CASRRRGQSYEQYF.

This clonotype was found many times. J is TRBJ1-6 and V is TRBV2; possibly TRBD1 for D (6 bases). The CDR3 consists of 13 residues. The germline V gene encodes CDR1 SNHLY and CDR2 FYNNEI. Trimming removed 4 bases at V and 8 bases at J, with 9 bases between. The CDR3 here is CASSGDTYSPLHF. The CDR3 region has the DNA TGTGCCAGCAGTGGGGACACATATTCACCCCTCCACTTT.

The V gene is TRBV2, the J gene TRBJ1-1; perhaps TRBD1 as D (5 bases). CDR1 is SNHLY, CDR2 FYNNEI, per germline. V dropped 4 bases and J dropped 5 bases, with 17 bases sitting between them. The CDR3 runs 15 residues. In DNA form, the CDR3 reads TGTGCCAGCAGTGCCCGGACGGATGGGGGGACTGAAGCTTTCTTT. Its protein is CASSARTDGGTEAFF.

This chain connects TRBV10-3 to TRBJ2-4; D is unclear. This CDR3 has 14 amino acids. The germline V gene encodes CDR1 ENHRY and CDR2 SYGVKD. V was pared by 0 bases and J by 3 bases, with 6 bases between. This chain's CDR3 is CAISESNGKNIQYF. As DNA, the CDR3 is TGTGCCATCAGTGAGTCTAACGGCAAAAACATTCAGTACTTC.

The chain couples TRBV2 to TRBJ2-5; D may match TRBD1 or TRBD2 (5 bases each). The CDR3 is 15 amino acids. The ends were cut back, 5 bases at V and 0 bases at J, with 13 bases in the middle. Germline V CDR1 and CDR2: SNHLY, FYNNEI. CDR3 in amino acids: CASSFHSGHQETQYF. The CDR3 DNA sequence: TGTGCCAGCAGTTTTCACTCGGGACACCAAGAGACCCAGTACTTC.

This clonotype has only a few counts. The V call is TRBV12-3 or TRBV12-4, the J call TRBJ2-5; tentatively, D is TRBD2 (5 bases). V shed 8 bases and J shed 2 bases, with 12 bases lying between them. This CDR3 region has 13 residues. The DNA of the CDR3 is TGTGCCAGCGGCCGGGGAGAACAAGAGACCCAGTACTTC. It codes for CASGRGEQETQYF.

The rearrangement joins TRBV7-9 to TRBJ1-4; the match to TRBD1 covers 9 bases. This CDR3 contains 14 residues. Per the germline V gene, CDR1 is SEHNR and CDR2 is FQNEAQ (reference sequence). Trimming cost V 6 bases and J 8 bases; bases outside gene matches: 7. This CDR3 reads CASSRTGGSEKLFF. DNA for the CDR3: TGTGCCAGCAGTCGAACAGGGGGCTCGGAAAAACTGTTTTTT.

There are a few counts of this clonotype. The V gene is TRBV5-1, the J gene TRBJ2-1, with 9 bases matching TRBD1. There are 15 residues in the CDR3. After removal of 4 bases from V and 4 bases from J, the junction contained 6 bases not matched to a gene. CDR1 and CDR2 (germline): SGHRS, YFSETQ. The CDR3 nucleotides are TGCGCCAGCAGCAACGCCGGGACAGGGTACAATGAGCAGTTCTTC. It is translated as CASSNAGTGYNEQFF.

The table lists this clonotype with many counts. The chain employs TRBV7-9 and TRBJ1-1, with D unresolved. The germline gives CDR1 SEHNR, CDR2 FQNEAQ (reference sequence). Trimming left V 5 bases short and J 8 bases short, with 15 bases between. This CDR3 is built from 13 residues. This CDR3 reads CASSLVARAEAFF. The CDR3 DNA reads TGTGCCAGCAGCCTGGTGGCTAGGGCGGAAGCTTTCTTT.

A few counts support this clonotype. V gene TRBV10-3 combines with J gene TRBJ1-2; the D gene is possibly TRBD1 (5 bases). In germline, CDR1 is ENHRY, CDR2 SYGVKD. Trimming removed 9 bases at V and 0 bases at J, with 17 bases between. This CDR3 region has 15 residues. This chain's CDR3 is CAISAAGGTNYGYTF. CDR3 coding DNA: TGTGCCATTTCGGCTGCGGGGGGAACTAACTATGGCTACACCTTC.

V is TRBV24-1 and J is TRBJ2-5; the D gene is possibly TRBD1 (5 bases). The CDR3 is 13 amino acids. V was trimmed by 4 bases and J by 12 bases, leaving 17 bases between them. The germline CDR1 and CDR2 sequences are KGHDR and SFDVKD. This CDR3 reads CATSDPRQPSEYF. CDR3 sequence (DNA): TGTGCCACCAGTGACCCTCGACAGCCCTCGGAGTACTTC.

The sample holds a few counts of this clonotype. V gene TRBV28 combines with J gene TRBJ2-1; D remains ambiguous. This CDR3 is 14 amino acids long. The V end lost 5 bases, the J end lost 7 bases, and 15 bases lay between the germline ends. The V gene's germline CDR1 is MDHEN and CDR2 SYDVKM. CDR3 residues: CASSNAGSRNEQFF. CDR3 in DNA: TGTGCCAGCAGTAACGCCGGCTCGAGGAATGAGCAGTTCTTC. Drawing the rest from reference TRBV28 and TRBJ2-1, the complete variable domain is DVKVTQSSRYLVKRTGEKVFLECVQDMDHENMFWYRQDPGLGLRLIYFSYDVKMKEKGDIPEGYSVSREKKERFSLILESASTNQTSMYLCASSNAGSRNEQFFGPGTRLTVL.